One sample yielded the 27 T cell receptor beta chains listed below, sequenced in a study of chronic HIV infection and antiretroviral therapy (dated by TCRdb to the mid-2010s). The protocol used for the library was 5' RACE. The sequencer listed for this sample is Illumina MiSeq. The public sequencing data were trimmed at Q25 with fastp and processed into clonotypes with MiXCR by TCRdb, which kept only in-frame beta chains. For every CDR3 protein sequence, its rows merge into one entry that carries the most common genes and DNA. This sample holds some 46,000 distinct CDR3 sequences; approximately 19% were observed only once. Under 3.5% of the sample belongs to the ten largest clones. The sequenced sample was peripheral blood. The source is an adult who had HIV and had not received antiretroviral therapy, or was an uninfected healthy control (not recorded which).

This chain connects TRBV5-1 to TRBJ1-5, with 8 bases fitting TRBD1. This CDR3 has 15 amino acids. From germline, CDR1 is SGHRS and CDR2 YFSETQ. J was trimmed by 9 bases and V by 2 bases; bases with no gene match: 10. The DNA for the CDR3 is TGCGCCAGCAGCTTTTCCGGACAGGGCGGTACGCCCCAGCATTTT. It codes for CASSFSGQGGTPQHF.

This clonotype was seen only a few times. The chain joins TRBV7-2 to TRBJ1-2; tentative D call: TRBD1 (6 bases). This CDR3 region has 14 residues. Looked up from germline, CDR1 is SGHTA and CDR2 is FQGNSA. Trimming took off 2 bases at V and 7 bases at J, with 14 bases between the two ends. The chain's CDR3 is CASSLSGGGSGYTF. The CDR3 region has the DNA TGTGCCAGCAGCTTATCCGGGGGCGGGTCTGGCTACACCTTC.

This clonotype came up a few times. This chain uses TRBV29-1 with TRBJ2-7; D may be TRBD1 (5 bases). Looked up from germline, CDR1 is SQVTM and CDR2 is ANQGSEA. The CDR3 has 15 residues. Trimming removed 3 bases from V and 2 bases from J, with 17 bases in between. CDR3 nucleotides: TGCAGCGTTGATGGAGAGGCAGGGTCTACCTACGAGCAGTACTTC. Translation gives CSVDGEAGSTYEQYF.

This clonotype came up a few times. This chain uses TRBV28 with TRBJ2-1; D is unclear. The CDR3 runs to 11 residues. Germline V gene data show CDR1 as MDHEN and CDR2 as SYDVKM. Trimming left V 11 bases short and J 7 bases short, with 12 bases between. The CDR3 region is CAGLTINEQFF. Written as DNA, the CDR3 is TGTGCCGGGCTTACTATAAATGAGCAGTTCTTC. Looking up the rest from reference TRBV28 and TRBJ2-1 gives the full variable domain: DVKVTQSSRYLVKRTGEKVFLECVQDMDHENMFWYRQDPGLGLRLIYFSYDVKMKEKGDIPEGYSVSREKKERFSLILESASTNQTSMYLCAGLTINEQFFGPGTRLTVL.

This clonotype was seen more than once but under ten times. The rearrangement joins TRBV28 to TRBJ2-5; TRBD1 matches at 9 bases. V dropped 5 bases and J dropped 5; count of bases not matched to a gene: 6. Germline V gives CDR1 MDHEN, CDR2 SYDVKM. The CDR3 sequence is 14 residues long. The CDR3: CASSRQGERETQYF. The CDR3 bases are TGTGCCAGCAGTCGACAGGGGGAAAGGGAGACCCAGTACTTC.

The rearrangement joins TRBV29-1 to TRBJ2-7; maybe TRBD1 (5 bases). Between the trimmed V and J ends, which lost 3 bases and 2 bases, there was a span of 17 bases. The CDR3 totals 15 residues. Germline loops: CDR1 SQVTM, CDR2 ANQGSEA. The chain's CDR3 is CSVDGYTGITYEQYF. CDR3 bases: TGCAGCGTTGACGGGTATACAGGCATAACCTACGAGCAGTACTTC.

This clonotype was detected a few times. V usage is TRBV24-1 and J usage is TRBJ2-2; TRBD2 is a possible D gene (6 bases). Germline assignment: CDR1 KGHDR and CDR2 SFDVKD. V gave up 6 bases and J gave up 5 bases, with 9 bases separating them. The CDR3 extends over 13 amino acids. Here the CDR3 reads CATSLGGTGELFF. The CDR3 DNA sequence: TGTGCCACCAGTCTGGGGGGAACCGGGGAGCTGTTTTTT.

This clonotype has just a few counts. This sequence joins TRBV12-3 or TRBV12-4 and TRBJ1-2; no clear D gene. This CDR3 has 13 residues. The V gene lost 7 bases and the J gene lost 1 base, with 10 bases spanning the gap. The CDR3 is CASTPPNNYGYTF. CDR3 bases: TGTGCCAGCACCCCACCAAATAACTATGGCTACACCTTC.

The V and J genes are TRBV28 and TRBJ1-5; 9 positions agree with TRBD1. The germline CDR1 and CDR2 sequences are MDHEN and SYDVKM. The CDR3 is 15 residues long. V was pared by 8 bases and J by 2 bases, with 7 bases of the junction left unmatched. This chain's CDR3 is CASRWTGVGNQPQHF. In DNA, the CDR3 is TGTGCCAGCCGCTGGACAGGGGTGGGCAATCAGCCCCAGCATTTT.

This clonotype showed up many times. The chain links TRBV28 to TRBJ2-7, with TRBD1 as a possible D gene (6 bases). V was cut by 4 bases and J by 0 bases, with 16 bases left in between. CDR1 and CDR2 (germline): MDHEN, SYDVKM. The CDR3 spans 16 residues. The CDR3 loop reads CASSSRMNRASYEQYF. In DNA form, the CDR3 reads TGTGCCAGCAGTTCCCGAATGAACAGGGCCTCCTACGAGCAGTACTTC.

The chain has TRBV5-5 and TRBJ2-1; perhaps TRBD2 as D (5 bases). Trimming stripped 0 bases from V and 4 bases from J, with 11 bases between. The CDR3 consists of 15 residues. Germline lookup yields CDR1 SGHKS and CDR2 YYEKEE (reference sequence). CDR3 bases: TGTGCCAGCAGCTTGGATGTGGGAGAATACAATGAGCAGTTCTTC. Translation gives CASSLDVGEYNEQFF.

This clonotype was detected only a few times. The chain has TRBV5-1 and TRBJ2-1, with 10 nucleotides matching TRBD2. Germline trimming cut 5 bases from V and 0 bases from J; bases unmatched to any gene: 8. CDR1 is SGHRS and CDR2 is YFSETQ in the germline V gene. The CDR3 runs 17 residues. CDR3 region: CASRPPSSGSSYNEQFF. The CDR3 DNA is TGCGCCAGCAGGCCCCCCTCTAGCGGGAGCTCCTACAATGAGCAGTTCTTC.

This rearrangement joins TRBV27 to TRBJ1-2; TRBD1 matches at 7 bases. The trim removed 3 bases at V and 6 bases at J, leaving 4 bases unmatched. Germline loops: CDR1 MNHEY, CDR2 SMNVEV (reference sequence). CDR3 length: 13 amino acids. CDR3 loop: CASSFTGAHGYTF. Here the CDR3 DNA reads TGTGCCAGCAGTTTCACAGGGGCTCATGGCTACACCTTC.

V usage is TRBV6-5 and J usage is TRBJ1-3; no firm D call. This CDR3 comprises 18 residues. V was trimmed by 0 bases and J by 2 bases, leaving 17 bases between them. Germline V gene lookup returns CDR1 MNHEY and CDR2 SVGAGI. The CDR3 DNA follows: TGTGCCAGCAGTTACTCGAAACCCAGGTTTTCTACTGGAAACACCATATATTTT. Its translation: CASSYSKPRFSTGNTIYF.

This clonotype was counted a few times. The J gene is TRBJ1-1, the V gene TRBV3-1; TRBD1 might be the D (5 bases). The CDR3 extends over 14 amino acids. Trimming removed 1 base from V and 6 bases from J, with 12 bases in between. Germline V gene lookup returns CDR1 LGHDT and CDR2 YNNKEL (reference sequence). The CDR3 reads CASSQVRVRAEAFF. CDR3 DNA: TGTGCCAGCAGCCAAGTCAGGGTAAGGGCTGAAGCTTTCTTT.

The chain combines TRBV29-1 with TRBJ2-1; possibly TRBD1 for D (7 bases). V was clipped by 6 bases and J by 12 bases, with 24 bases between them. Looked up from germline, CDR1 is SQVTM and CDR2 is ANQGSEA. The CDR3 contains 14 residues. CDR3 sequence: CSVEKGAGGAVQFF. The CDR3 DNA is TGCAGCGTCGAGAAGGGGGCAGGAGGGGCCGTGCAGTTCTTC.

This clonotype was recorded a few times. The CDR3 nucleotides read TGTGCCAGTCCCCCGGGACAGGAATTTTACGAGCAGTACTTC. Protein sequence: CASPPGQEFYEQYF. J is TRBJ2-7 and V is TRBV9; 8 positions agree with TRBD1. The CDR3 is made up of 14 amino acids. The ends lost 8 bases at V and 4 bases at J; junction bases unmatched: 11. Germline V gives CDR1 SGDLS, CDR2 YYNGEE.

This clonotype came up many times. The chain joins TRBV7-8 to TRBJ1-5; D not certain. This CDR3 has 14 residues. Germline CDR1 and CDR2: SGHVS and FQNEAQ. Trimming removed 1 base from V and 0 bases from J, with 4 bases in between. CDR3 DNA sequence: TGTGCCAGCAGCTTAGGATATAGCAATCAGCCCCAGCATTTT. Encoded protein: CASSLGYSNQPQHF.

The gene calls are TRBV27 and TRBJ2-1; D may match TRBD1 or TRBD2 (5 bases each). Trimming shortened V by 6 bases and J by 8 bases, and 11 bases separated the two germline ends. In germline, CDR1 is MNHEY, CDR2 SMNVEV (reference sequence). The CDR3 is made up of 12 amino acids. The CDR3 DNA reads as TGTGCCAGCAGAAACTTGGGGGATGAGCAGTTCTTC. Protein: CASRNLGDEQFF.

V usage is TRBV19 and J usage is TRBJ1-1; TRBD1 aligns across 7 bases. Trimming cost V 3 bases and J 5 bases; bases outside gene matches: 6. From germline, CDR1 is LNHDA and CDR2 SQIVND (reference sequence). The CDR3 extends over 14 amino acids. The CDR3: CASSIHRGGTEAFF. The CDR3 bases are TGTGCCAGTAGTATTCACAGGGGTGGAACTGAAGCTTTCTTT.

This clonotype has only a few counts. The rearrangement uses TRBV7-9 and TRBJ2-5; D uncertain. Per the germline V gene, CDR1 is SEHNR and CDR2 is FQNEAQ (reference sequence). The CDR3 loop spans 12 amino acids. The germline V and J ends were trimmed by 2 bases and 5 bases, with 6 bases remaining between them. CDR3 protein: CASSLTRETQYF. Here the CDR3 DNA reads TGTGCCAGCAGCTTAACGAGGGAGACCCAGTACTTC.

This clonotype was picked up a small number of times. This chain connects TRBV5-6 to TRBJ2-7, with 7 bases matching TRBD2. Germline CDR1 reads SGHDT; CDR2 reads YYEEEE. The CDR3 has 16 residues. The junction had 11 bases not matched to a gene; V was cut back by 3 bases and J by 2 bases. The CDR3 region is CASSSPRLAGPYEQYF. CDR3 in DNA: TGTGCCAGCAGCTCCCCCCGACTAGCAGGACCCTACGAGCAGTACTTC.

There are a few counts of this clonotype. The V gene is TRBV11-2, the J gene TRBJ2-5, with TRBD2 matching 11 bases. The J segment lost 4 bases and the V segment lost 1 base, leaving 14 bases of the junction unmatched. The CDR3 spans 19 residues. Per the germline V gene, CDR1 is SGHAT and CDR2 is FQNNGV. For the CDR3, the DNA is TGTGCCAGCAGCTTAGGAGCTGGTAGCGGGAGGGCCTGGGGAGAGACCCAGTACTTC. This codes for CASSLGAGSGRAWGETQYF.

This clonotype was counted a few times. The chain is built from TRBV27 and TRBJ2-3; 12 positions match TRBD2. Germline loops: CDR1 MNHEY, CDR2 SMNVEV (reference sequence). V was pared by 1 base and J by 5 bases, with 4 bases of the junction left unmatched. The CDR3 sequence is 16 residues long. CDR3 sequence: CASSLWLAGGVDTQYF. The CDR3 region has the DNA TGTGCCAGCAGTTTATGGCTAGCGGGAGGGGTAGATACGCAGTATTTT.

This clonotype appeared once. As DNA, the CDR3 is TGCGCCAGCAGCTTGGGTCCTGCCCGACACAATGAGCAGTTCTTC. Protein sequence: CASSLGPARHNEQFF. The V call is TRBV5-1, the J call TRBJ2-1, with D uncertain. Germline CDR1 reads SGHRS; CDR2 reads YFSETQ. V was cut by 0 bases and J by 5 bases, with 12 bases left in between. This CDR3 spans 15 amino acids.

The rearrangement links TRBV6-5 to TRBJ1-4, with 8 nucleotides matching TRBD1. Germline CDR1 reads MNHEY; CDR2 reads SVGAGI. The CDR3 totals 14 residues. V lost 5 bases and J lost 10; bases outside the gene matches: 9. The CDR3 DNA follows: TGTGCCAGCAGTCAACAGGGGGAGTTGAGAAAACTGTTTTTT. It translates to CASSQQGELRKLFF.

This clonotype came up a few times. V usage is TRBV28 and J usage is TRBJ2-5; 7 bases line up with TRBD1. Germline trimming cut 7 bases from V and 9 bases from J; bases unmatched to any gene: 17. The CDR3 spans 15 residues. The germline V gene encodes CDR1 MDHEN and CDR2 SYDVKM. DNA of the CDR3: TGTGCCAGCACCCACATCGGAACAGGGGCCCGGGCCCAGTACTTC. Its translation is CASTHIGTGARAQYF.